This section outlines one TCR beta chain sequence together with its context. Antigen: not known. This sample is drawn from a study of CD8+ T cells in alopecia areata. Reverse transcribed after extraction, RNA yielded cDNA as the sequencing template. The protocol was immunoSEQ multiplex PCR, while the TCRdb copy is restricted to in-frame clones and leaves out a portion. The repertoire holds about 99,000 clones, with 55% as singletons. Sorting of PBMCs yielded the CD4+ and CD8+ T cells. Study conclusions and caveats: Lesional scalp, notably in alopecia totalis/universalis, had clonality above that of normal scalp. Possibly because of HLA-related factors, TCR sharing was less clear across patients than in mice. Scalp sequencing also captures normal skin's resident alphabeta T cells.

This TCR came from a human donor in good health. The sample comprised CD4+ T cells sorted from blood.

The CDR3 region is CASSRTSGGAGKNIQYF. The CDR3 DNA is TGTGCCAGCAGCCGGACTAGCGGGGGGGCCGGCAAAAACATTCAGTACTTC. The V gene is TRBV11-2, the J gene TRBJ2-4; 15 bases match TRBD2. Trimming took 5 bases from V and 3 from J; bases not matched to a gene: 5. This CDR3 has 17 amino acids. CDR1 and CDR2 (germline): SGHAT, FQNNGV.